These 26 T cell receptor beta chains came from one sample sequenced in a study of shared clonotypes between healthy human individuals. Only in-frame clones appear in the TCRdb table, and some are missing; sequencing was by immunoSEQ multiplex PCR. The data hold 2 million to 3 million clones, with over 85% observed a single time. The sequencing sample was made of naive CD4+ T cells from PBMCs. The subset was: CD45RA+ positively selected. Receptors originate from a man aged 18 to 29 in good health. Some clones in this sample may be carry-over from other donors' samples.

J is TRBJ2-1 and V is TRBV7-2; 9 positions agree with TRBD2. From germline, CDR1 is SGHTA and CDR2 FQGNSA. CDR3 length: 15 residues. The J segment lost 4 bases and the V segment lost 6 bases, leaving 7 bases of the junction unmatched. As DNA, the CDR3 is TGTGCCAGCAGTAGCCAGGCGGGAGGGTACAATGAGCAGTTCTTC. Translating it yields CASSSQAGGYNEQFF. Full variable domain (remainder filled in from reference TRBV7-2 and TRBJ2-1): GAGVSQSPSNKVTEKGKDVELRCDPISGHTALYWYRQSLGQGLEFLIYFQGNSAPDKSGLPSDRFSAERTGGSVSTLTIQRTQQEDSAVYLCASSSQAGGYNEQFFGPGTRLTVL.

This chain's CDR3 is CASSSAGLAGGPHEQFF. The CDR3 bases are TGTGCCAGCAGCTCCGCGGGACTAGCGGGAGGGCCCCATGAGCAGTTCTTC. The genes are TRBV11-3 and TRBJ2-1; 16 positions agree with TRBD2. The germline gives CDR1 SGHNT, CDR2 YENEEA. This CDR3 has 17 amino acids. V was pared by 4 bases and J by 8 bases, with 8 bases of the junction left unmatched.

On this clone itself: The sample carries other DNA sequences with the same CDR3. This sequence joins TRBV7-9 and TRBJ2-3, with D possibly TRBD1 on 5 matching bases. The germline V and J ends were trimmed by 5 bases and 6 bases, with 15 bases remaining between them. This CDR3 comprises 14 residues. Germline V gives CDR1 SEHNR, CDR2 FQNEAQ (reference sequence). The CDR3 DNA sequence: TGTGCCAGCAGCCCAGCGTGGGGCCCCGATACGCAGTATTTT. Protein: CASSPAWGPDTQYF.

The chain recombines TRBV2 with TRBJ2-7; D gene ambiguous. Deletions cut 7 bases from V and 6 bases from J, with 10 bases between. Germline CDR1 and CDR2: SNHLY and FYNNEI. The CDR3 runs to 11 residues. CDR3 protein: CASTQQGEQYF. CDR3 nucleotide sequence: TGTGCCAGCACCCAGCAAGGCGAGCAGTACTTC.

The V gene is TRBV10-3, the J gene TRBJ1-2, with 9 bases lining up with TRBD1. The germline V gene has CDR1 ENHRY and CDR2 SYGVKD. Trimming took 7 bases from V and 6 from J; bases not matched to a gene: 9. This CDR3 comprises 14 residues. The CDR3 sequence: CAINEGQGYDGYTF. For the CDR3, the DNA is TGTGCCATCAATGAAGGACAGGGGTACGATGGCTACACCTTC.

V usage is TRBV6-1 and J usage is TRBJ2-1, with D perhaps matching TRBD1 or TRBD2 (5 bases each). Germline V CDR1 and CDR2: MNHNS, SASEGT. This CDR3 region has 13 residues. Trimming pared 8 bases from V and 7 bases from J, leaving 15 bases between. CDR3 DNA sequence: TGTGCCAGCGCAAGACAGCTAGCAAATGAGCAGTTCTTC. It specifies CASARQLANEQFF.

The chain links TRBV28 to TRBJ1-2; maybe TRBD1 (6 bases). V was clipped by 2 bases and J by 1 base, with 11 bases between them. From germline, CDR1 is MDHEN and CDR2 SYDVKM. The CDR3 has 15 residues. The CDR3 nucleotides are TGTGCCAGCAGTTTAGGCAGGGGAATTAACTATGGCTACACCTTC. Translated: CASSLGRGINYGYTF.

The CDR3 DNA reads TGTGCCAGCTCCCCGACCGGGGCAGACGAAGCTTTCTTT. Amino acids: CASSPTGADEAFF. V is TRBV25-1 and J is TRBJ1-1, with a possible D match to TRBD1 (5 bases). The CDR3 runs to 13 residues. Germline V gene sequence: CDR1 MGHDK, CDR2 SYGVNS. The V end lost 8 bases, the J end lost 8 bases, and 18 bases lay between the germline ends.

The rearrangement links TRBV4-1 to TRBJ2-3, with D tentatively TRBD2 (6 bases). CDR3 length: 14 residues. The V and J ends lost 5 bases and 6 bases respectively, with 15 bases between them. Germline CDR1 and CDR2: MGHRA and YSYEKL. In nucleotides, the CDR3 is TGCGCCAGCAGCGGGGCCGGAGGGTCCGATACGCAGTATTTT. Encoded protein: CASSGAGGSDTQYF.

A single count supports this clone. The rearrangement links TRBV27 to TRBJ1-1; 8 nucleotides match TRBD1. CDR3 size: 16 residues. The germline CDR1 and CDR2 sequences are MNHEY and SMNVEV (reference sequence). Losses at the gene ends were 5 bases for V and 5 bases for J; bases not matched to a gene: 13. The CDR3 protein is CASSPWDRMEGTEAFF. CDR3 nucleotide sequence: TGTGCCAGCAGTCCCTGGGACAGGATGGAGGGAACTGAAGCTTTCTTT.

The DNA for the CDR3 is TGTGCCAGCAGCGTAGATTTGAAGGGGGCAGGCTACTATGGCTACACCTTC. It specifies CASSVDLKGAGYYGYTF. V usage is TRBV9 and J usage is TRBJ1-2, with TRBD1 identical over 7 bases. CDR1 and CDR2 from the germline V gene are SGDLS and YYNGEE. After removal of 0 bases from V and 3 bases from J, the junction contained 11 bases not matched to a gene. The CDR3 has 17 amino acids.

The V and J genes are TRBV4-1 and TRBJ2-6, with 13 bases fitting TRBD2. Germline lookup yields CDR1 MGHRA and CDR2 YSYEKL. This CDR3 is built from 18 residues. Trimming at V came to 4 bases and at J to 0 bases, leaving 3 bases not matched to a gene. This chain's CDR3 is CASSPGLAGPSGANVLTF. The CDR3 nucleotides read TGCGCCAGCAGCCCGGGACTAGCGGGACCCTCTGGGGCCAACGTCCTGACTTTC.

The chain couples TRBV2 to TRBJ2-5; TRBD1 aligns across 10 bases. The J call is uncertain, as TRBJ2-7 better fits the DNA end. CDR1 and CDR2 from the germline V gene are SNHLY and FYNNEI. This CDR3 has 15 residues. The CDR3 sequence is CASNRDRGGTYEQYF. Written as DNA, the CDR3 is TGTGCCAGCAACAGGGACAGGGGTGGCACCTACGAGCAGTACTTC.

This clone came up once. The chain employs TRBV14 and TRBJ2-5, with 8 bases matching TRBD2. CDR3 length: 15 amino acids. The germline V gene has CDR1 SGHDN and CDR2 FVKESK. J gave up 4 bases and V 6 bases, and 10 bases lay outside the gene matches. As DNA, the CDR3 is TGTGCCAGCAGGCCAGGGAGCGGGAGTGGAGAGACCCAGTACTTC. Translating gives CASRPGSGSGETQYF.

The chain uses TRBV5-6 and TRBJ1-2; 7 positions agree with TRBD1. Germline CDR1 reads SGHDT; CDR2 reads YYEEEE. V shed 4 bases and J 8 bases; nucleotides not matched to a gene: 8. CDR3 length: 13 amino acids. The chain's CDR3 is CASSPSTGRGYTF. The CDR3 DNA is TGTGCCAGCAGCCCCTCGACAGGGCGAGGCTACACCTTC.

The rearrangement links TRBV6-5 to TRBJ1-2; possible D gene TRBD1, 6 bases. The CDR3 extends over 15 amino acids. Germline V gene data show CDR1 as MNHEY and CDR2 as SVGAGI. V lost 4 bases to trimming and J lost 0 bases, with 12 bases between them. The CDR3 DNA is TGTGCCAGCAGTTCGGCGGGACAAACTAACTATGGCTACACCTTC. Translated, it gives CASSSAGQTNYGYTF.

V usage is TRBV2 and J usage is TRBJ2-1; D not certain. Germline V gene sequence: CDR1 SNHLY, CDR2 FYNNEI. The CDR3 sequence is 10 residues long. The ends were cut back, 5 bases at V and 6 bases at J, with 2 bases in the middle. The CDR3 here is CASSTNEQFF. The CDR3 nucleotides read TGTGCCAGCAGTACCAATGAGCAGTTCTTC.

The chain recombines TRBV4-3 with TRBJ2-1; tentatively, D is TRBD1 or TRBD2 (5 bases each). Trimming removed 3 bases at V and 3 bases at J, with 18 bases between. CDR1 LGHNA and CDR2 YSLEER come from the germline V gene. The CDR3 runs 17 residues. DNA of the CDR3: TGCGCCAGCAGCCAGGGATCGGCAGGGAGTTACTACAATGAGCAGTTCTTC. Translation gives CASSQGSAGSYYNEQFF.

This chain uses TRBV5-1 with TRBJ2-3; weak D call: TRBD2 (5 bases). V was shortened by 0 bases and J by 6 bases, with 14 bases between the two germline ends. Germline assignment: CDR1 SGHRS and CDR2 YFSETQ. The CDR3 spans 15 residues. CDR3 residues: CASSLGVRGSDTQYF. CDR3 DNA: TGCGCCAGCAGCTTGGGGGTTCGGGGTAGCGATACGCAGTATTTT.

CDR3 DNA: TGCGCCAGCAGCTTGGTTGGGGGAGGGATGACAGATACGCAGTATTTT. The encoded protein is CASSLVGGGMTDTQYF. The J gene is TRBJ2-3, the V gene TRBV5-1, with 7 bases matching TRBD2. V was clipped by 0 bases and J by 3 bases; unmatched bases: 7. The CDR3 spans 16 residues. In germline, CDR1 is SGHRS, CDR2 YFSETQ. The complete variable domain, with remaining parts taken from reference TRBV5-1 and TRBJ2-3, reads KAGVTQTPRYLIKTRGQQVTLSCSPISGHRSVSWYQQTPGQGLQFLFEYFSETQRNKGNFPGRFSGRQFSNSRSEMNVSTLELGDSALYLCASSLVGGGMTDTQYFGPGTRLTVL.

The J gene is TRBJ1-5, the V gene TRBV28; 7 bases are a match to TRBD1. Germline trimming cut 8 bases from V and 0 bases from J; bases unmatched to any gene: 10. The CDR3 totals 16 residues. The V gene's germline CDR1 is MDHEN and CDR2 SYDVKM. The CDR3 loop reads CASGTNRGPSNQPQHF. The DNA of the CDR3 is TGTGCCAGCGGAACTAACAGGGGCCCTAGCAATCAGCCCCAGCATTTT.

This chain connects TRBV18 to TRBJ1-3; no clear D. This CDR3 is 15 amino acids long. Deletions cut 8 bases from V and 1 base from J, with 15 bases between. Germline V gives CDR1 KGHSH, CDR2 LQKENI. The DNA for the CDR3 is TGTGCCAGCGACCCATCCGGAGTTTCTGGAAACACCATATATTTT. It specifies CASDPSGVSGNTIYF.

The CDR3 reads CASSPTGRRNEQFF. CDR3 DNA sequence: TGTGCCAGCAGCCCCACCGGGAGGAGAAATGAGCAGTTCTTC. The J gene is TRBJ2-1, the V gene TRBV5-8; TRBD2 matches 7 bases. Germline V gene lookup returns CDR1 SGHTS and CDR2 YDEGEE. This CDR3 has 14 amino acids. V lost 4 bases and J lost 7; bases outside the gene matches: 8. Using reference TRBV5-8 and TRBJ2-1 for the parts outside the CDR3, the full variable domain is EAGVTQSPTHLIKTRGQQATLRCSPISGHTSVYWYQQALGLGLQFLLWYDEGEERNRGNFPPRFSGRQFPNYSSELNVNALELEDSALYLCASSPTGRRNEQFFGPGTRLTVL.

This chain connects TRBV28 to TRBJ1-1; 8 bases agree with TRBD1. Germline values: CDR1 MDHEN, CDR2 SYDVKM. CDR3 length equals 15 residues. V was pared by 5 bases and J by 10 bases, with 15 bases of the junction left unmatched. The CDR3: CASSGDIGQGRAAFF. The CDR3 DNA is TGTGCCAGCAGTGGAGATATAGGACAGGGAAGGGCAGCTTTCTTT. Using reference TRBV28 and TRBJ1-1 for the parts outside the CDR3, the full variable domain is DVKVTQSSRYLVKRTGEKVFLECVQDMDHENMFWYRQDPGLGLRLIYFSYDVKMKEKGDIPEGYSVSREKKERFSLILESASTNQTSMYLCASSGDIGQGRAAFFGQGTRLTVV.

V gene TRBV20-1 combines with J gene TRBJ2-1; D gene uncertain. The germline CDR1 and CDR2 sequences are DFQATT and SNEGSKA (reference sequence). Trimming pared 7 bases from V and 10 bases from J, leaving 14 bases between. The CDR3 runs 11 residues. Written as DNA, the CDR3 is TGCAGTGTGAATTCTGAGCTCGAGCAGTTCTTC. This translates into CSVNSELEQFF.

This chain joins TRBV19 and TRBJ2-5; a possible D gene is TRBD1 (6 bases). Germline V CDR1 and CDR2: LNHDA, SQIVND (reference sequence). V lost 6 bases and J lost 5, with 25 bases in between. This CDR3 is built from 17 residues. CDR3 protein: CASRPVGAVEGTETQYF. The CDR3 DNA is TGTGCCAGTAGACCCGTGGGGGCCGTTGAGGGGACGGAGACCCAGTACTTC.